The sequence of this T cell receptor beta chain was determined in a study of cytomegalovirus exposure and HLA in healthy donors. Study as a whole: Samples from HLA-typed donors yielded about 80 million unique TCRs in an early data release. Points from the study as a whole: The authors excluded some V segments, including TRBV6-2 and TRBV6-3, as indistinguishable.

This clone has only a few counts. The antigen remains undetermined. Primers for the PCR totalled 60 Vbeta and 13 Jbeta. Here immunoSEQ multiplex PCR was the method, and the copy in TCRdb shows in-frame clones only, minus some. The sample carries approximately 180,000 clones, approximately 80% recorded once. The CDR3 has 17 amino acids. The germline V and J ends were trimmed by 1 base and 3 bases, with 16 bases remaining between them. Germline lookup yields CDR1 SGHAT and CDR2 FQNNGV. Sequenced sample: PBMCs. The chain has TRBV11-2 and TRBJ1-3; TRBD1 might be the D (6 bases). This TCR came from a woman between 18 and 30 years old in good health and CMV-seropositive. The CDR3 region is CASSLAPRGGLGNTIYF. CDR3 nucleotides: TGTGCCAGCAGCTTAGCCCCCCGGGGGGGCCTTGGAAACACCATATATTTT.